Each of the 13 T cell receptor beta chains below was sequenced from the same sample in a study of cytomegalovirus exposure and HLA in healthy donors. Vbeta (60) and Jbeta (13) primers were used in the PCR. Here immunoSEQ multiplex PCR was the method, and the copy in TCRdb shows in-frame clones only, minus some. The table lists 95,000 to 100,000 clones, around 83% of them singletons. Sequencing was carried out using PBMCs. Receptors were obtained from a man under 40 in good health and CMV-seronegative.

The genes are TRBV2 and TRBJ1-4, with 9 bases identical to TRBD1. Germline CDR1 and CDR2: SNHLY and FYNNEI. The V and J ends lost 5 bases and 0 bases, in that order; junction bases with no gene match: 4. The CDR3 has 16 residues. CDR3: CASSRGQGATNEKLFF. In DNA, the CDR3 is TGTGCCAGCAGTCGGGGACAGGGTGCAACTAATGAAAAACTGTTTTTT.

The CDR3 sequence: CASSEDIAGGYEQYF. CDR3 sequence (DNA): TGTGCCAGCAGTGAAGACATCGCGGGGGGGTACGAGCAGTACTTC. The rearrangement joins TRBV6-1 to TRBJ2-5; TRBD2 aligns across 9 bases. Judging by the DNA end, TRBJ2-7 fits better; the J call may be wrong. This CDR3 is 15 amino acids long. Germline V gives CDR1 MNHNS, CDR2 SASEGT.

This chain connects TRBV6-5 to TRBJ2-7; TRBD2 aligns across 9 bases. V lost 2 bases to trimming and J lost 3 bases; unmatched junction nucleotides: 2. The CDR3 has 14 amino acids. CDR1 is MNHEY, CDR2 SVGAGI, per germline. CDR3 coding DNA: TGTGCCAGCAGTTACAAGCGGGAGGTCTACGAGCAGTACTTC. Protein: CASSYKREVYEQYF.

The V call is TRBV19, the J call TRBJ2-5; tentatively, D is TRBD2 (5 bases). The V gene's germline CDR1 is LNHDA and CDR2 SQIVND (reference sequence). Trimming took off 5 bases at V and 8 bases at J, with 12 bases between the two ends. There are 12 residues in the CDR3. DNA for the CDR3: TGTGCCAGTAGTGGGAGAAGAGATACCCAGTACTTC. This sequence encodes CASSGRRDTQYF.

This clone was recorded once. The gene calls are TRBV5-1 and TRBJ2-2; 10 nucleotides agree with TRBD2. CDR3 length equals 15 residues. In germline, CDR1 is SGHRS, CDR2 YFSETQ. V dropped 4 bases and J dropped 7; count of bases not matched to a gene: 7. The CDR3 DNA reads as TGCGCCAGCAGCCTCCCGGGACTAGCGAGCGGGGAGCTGTTTTTT. Amino acid sequence: CASSLPGLASGELFF.

This sequence joins TRBV27 and TRBJ2-2; 9 bases map to TRBD1. CDR1 and CDR2 (germline): MNHEY, SMNVEV (reference sequence). The CDR3 sequence is 15 residues long. The J segment lost 3 bases and the V segment lost 9 bases, leaving 8 bases of the junction unmatched. In DNA form, the CDR3 reads TGTGCCAGTACCAAGGACAGGGGTGACACCGGGGAGCTGTTTTTT. Residues: CASTKDRGDTGELFF.

The CDR3 DNA reads TGTGCCAGCAGTGCGACAGGGGATATTTGGGCGCTGTACTTC. This encodes CASSATGDIWALYF. V and J are TRBV2 and TRBJ2-7; 8 bases align to TRBD1. The CDR3 covers 14 residues. J was trimmed by 12 bases and V by 4 bases; bases with no gene match: 14. Germline V gives CDR1 SNHLY, CDR2 FYNNEI.

The chain carries TRBV7-9 and TRBJ2-3, with 7 bases matching TRBD1. From germline, CDR1 is SEHNR and CDR2 FQNEAQ (reference sequence). The CDR3 has 14 residues. V trimming: 5 bases; J trimming: 4 bases; junction bases outside the gene matches: 6. CDR3 loop: CASSERGRADTQYF. CDR3 bases: TGTGCCAGCAGCGAAAGGGGGCGGGCAGATACGCAGTATTTT.

The rearrangement joins TRBV25-1 to TRBJ2-3; weak D call: TRBD2 (5 bases). The germline V gene has CDR1 MGHDK and CDR2 SYGVNS. The germline V and J ends were trimmed by 4 bases and 3 bases, with 23 bases remaining between them. The CDR3 consists of 18 residues. CDR3 residues: CASSGVLGESRGTDTQYF. Written as DNA, the CDR3 is TGTGCCAGCAGTGGGGTGCTGGGCGAGAGCCGCGGGACAGATACGCAGTATTTT.

V and J are TRBV28 and TRBJ2-7, with 8 bases fitting TRBD1. This CDR3 is 13 amino acids long. Germline CDR1 and CDR2: MDHEN and SYDVKM. Germline trimming cut 3 bases from V and 5 bases from J; bases unmatched to any gene: 3. The CDR3 protein is CASSFRDRHEQYF. The CDR3 DNA is TGTGCCAGCAGTTTTCGGGACAGGCACGAGCAGTACTTC.

The chain couples TRBV7-2 to TRBJ2-5; TRBD1 matches at 9 bases. Unmatched junction bases numbered 6, after V lost 5 bases and J lost 2 bases. The CDR3 is made up of 15 amino acids. The germline V gene encodes CDR1 SGHTA and CDR2 FQGNSA. The CDR3, as DNA: TGTGCCAGCAGCCCCGGACAGGGGCCGCAAGAGACCCAGTACTTC. Protein sequence: CASSPGQGPQETQYF.

The chain employs TRBV5-6 and TRBJ1-2; 9 bases align to TRBD1. CDR1 is SGHDT, CDR2 YYEEEE, per germline. This CDR3 spans 14 amino acids. With V trimmed by 1 base and J by 5 bases, 3 bases remained unmatched. The chain's CDR3 is CASSLYGQGYGYTF. In DNA form, the CDR3 reads TGTGCCAGCAGCTTGTATGGACAGGGGTATGGCTACACCTTC.

The chain joins TRBV4-3 to TRBJ2-7; 9 bases fit TRBD1. The V gene's germline CDR1 is LGHNA and CDR2 YSLEER. The CDR3 has 15 amino acids. Trimming at V came to 2 bases and at J to 1 base, leaving 3 bases not matched to a gene. CDR3 nucleotides: TGCGCCAGCAGCCAATACAGGGGGCTTTCCTACGAGCAGTACTTC. It encodes CASSQYRGLSYEQYF.